This T cell receptor beta chain was captured by sequencing in a study of early T cells in non-severe SARS-CoV-2 infection. Individual cDNA molecules were tagged with unique molecular identifiers. TCRdb reprocessed the 5' RACE reads via MiXCR and lists one record per CDR3 protein. The sample records about 72,000 distinct CDR3 sequences, around a tenth being singletons. The germline V gene has CDR1 ENHRY and CDR2 SYGVKD. The V and J ends lost 0 bases and 0 bases respectively, with 9 bases between them. CDR3 size: 15 residues. The sample here was whole blood, taken at baseline. The V and J genes are TRBV10-3 and TRBJ2-7; possible D gene TRBD2, 6 bases. The sequence derives from an adult who was a healthcare worker with PCR-confirmed SARS-CoV-2 infection or an uninfected control (not recorded which). The CDR3 nucleotides read TGTGCCATCAGTGAGTCGTCGGGGGACTCCTACGAGCAGTACTTC. It yields the protein CAISESSGDSYEQYF.